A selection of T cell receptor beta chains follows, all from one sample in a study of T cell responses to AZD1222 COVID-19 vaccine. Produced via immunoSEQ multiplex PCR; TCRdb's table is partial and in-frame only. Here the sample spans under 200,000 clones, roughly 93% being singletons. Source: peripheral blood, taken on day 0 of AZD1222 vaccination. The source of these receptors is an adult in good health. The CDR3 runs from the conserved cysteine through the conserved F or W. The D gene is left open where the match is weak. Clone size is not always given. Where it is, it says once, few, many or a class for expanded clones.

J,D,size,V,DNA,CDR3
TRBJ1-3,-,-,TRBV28,TGTGCCAGCAGTTCCCGTATTATTGGAAACACCATATATTTT,CASSSRIIGNTIYF
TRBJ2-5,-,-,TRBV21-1,TGTGCCAGCAGCAGTAAACAGCGGGAGCAAGAGACCCAGTACTTC,CASSSKQREQETQYF
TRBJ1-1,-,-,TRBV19,TGTGCCAGTAGTATAGATCGTGAGGCGGACGCTGAAGCTTTCTTT,CASSIDREADAEAFF
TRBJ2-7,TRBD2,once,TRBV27,TGTGCCAGCAGTTTGCAGGGACTAAACGAGCAGTACTTC,CASSLQGLNEQYF
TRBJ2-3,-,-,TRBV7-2,TGTGCCAGCAGCTTAACCCGTCAGTGGGATACGCAGTATTTT,CASSLTRQWDTQYF
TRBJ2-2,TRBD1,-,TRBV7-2,TGTGCCAGCAGCCCCCCGGGACAGGCGAACACCGGGGAGCTGTTTTTT,CASSPPGQANTGELFF
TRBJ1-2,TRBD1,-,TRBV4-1,TGCGCCAGCAGCCAAGGGGTCTCGGGGACAGCGATTGGCTACACCTTC,CASSQGVSGTAIGYTF
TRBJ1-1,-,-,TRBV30,TGTGCCTGGTCGCGAACAGGGTCCACTGAAGCTTTCTTT,CAWSRTGSTEAFF
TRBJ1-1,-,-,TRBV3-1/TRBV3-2,TGTGCCAGCAGCCAAAGGGGTTTAGACACTGAAGCTTTCTTT,CASSQRGLDTEAFF
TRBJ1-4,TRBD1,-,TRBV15,TGTGCCACCAGCAGAGGCCAGGGGGTAGGCGCAACTAATGAAAAACTGTTTTTT,CATSRGQGVGATNEKLFF
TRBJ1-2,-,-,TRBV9,TGTGCCAGCAGCGTAGGGGATTGGGGGGCTAACTATGGCTACACCTTC,CASSVGDWGANYGYTF
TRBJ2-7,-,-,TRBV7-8,TGTGCCAGCACCCTATATGACAGCTACGAGCAGTACTTC,CASTLYDSYEQYF
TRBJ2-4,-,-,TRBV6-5,TGTGCCAGCAGTTACTCTCTTTCTAGCGCCAAAAACATTCAGTACTTC,CASSYSLSSAKNIQYF
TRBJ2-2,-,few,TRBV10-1,TGCGCCAGCAGTGAGGGGACCCGAACCACTGGGGAGCTGTTTTTT,CASSEGTRTTGELFF
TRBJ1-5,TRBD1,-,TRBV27,TGTGCCAGCAGTTTACCGGGACAGGGTAGCAATCAGCCCCAGCATTTT,CASSLPGQGSNQPQHF
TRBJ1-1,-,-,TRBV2,TGTGCCAGCAACTGGGGCAGTACCACTGAAGCTTTCTTT,CASNWGSTTEAFF
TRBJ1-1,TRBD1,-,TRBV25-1,TGTGCCAGCAGTGAACCGGTAGACAGGGGGCACGGCACTGAAGCTTTCTTT,CASSEPVDRGHGTEAFF
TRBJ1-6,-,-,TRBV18,TGTGCCAGTACCACCGGGATTTATAATTCACCCCTCCACTTT,CASTTGIYNSPLHF
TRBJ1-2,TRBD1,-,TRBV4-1,TGCGCCAGCAGCCAATCACCGGGACAGTCGTATGGCTACACCTTC,CASSQSPGQSYGYTF
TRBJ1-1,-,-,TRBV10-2,TGCGCCAGCAGTCGGGGGGCGGGCCCTCTCACTGAAGCTTTCTTT,CASSRGAGPLTEAFF
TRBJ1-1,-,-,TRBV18,TGTGCCAGCTCACCGGGACGCTACGGGGAAGCTTTCTTT,CASSPGRYGEAFF
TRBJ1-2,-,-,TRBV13,TGTGCCAGCAGCTTAGCGACCGGACGTGTCTATGGCTACACCTTC,CASSLATGRVYGYTF
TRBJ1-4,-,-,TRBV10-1,TGCGCCAGCAGTGAGTCGGCGACCATTCTCACAACTAATGAAAAACTGTTTTTT,CASSESATILTTNEKLFF
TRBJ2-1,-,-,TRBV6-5,TGTGCCAGCAGTTACTTTAATGAGCAGTTCTTC,CASSYFNEQFF
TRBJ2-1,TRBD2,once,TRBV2,TGTGCCAGCAGTACCGGACTAGCGGCCGGCTCCTACAATGAGCAGTTCTTC,CASSTGLAAGSYNEQFF
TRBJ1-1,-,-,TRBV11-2,-,CASSFGGGTFF
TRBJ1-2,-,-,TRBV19,TGTGCCAGTAGTATCACAGGGTACCCCGACCTCGAGGGCTACACCTTC,CASSITGYPDLEGYTF
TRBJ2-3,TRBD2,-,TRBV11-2,TGTGCCAGCAGCTTTTTAAGCGGGAGTGTTGGGTCAGATACGCAGTATTTT,CASSFLSGSVGSDTQYF
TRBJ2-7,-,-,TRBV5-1,TGCGCCAGCAGTAAACCGGCCAGGAGCTCCTACGAGCAGTACTTC,CASSKPARSSYEQYF
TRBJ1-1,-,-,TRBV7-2,TGTGCCAGCAGCTATACCTCAAGCCCGGGGGACACTGAAGCTTTCTTT,CASSYTSSPGDTEAFF
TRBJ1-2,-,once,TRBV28,TGTGCCAGCAGTTCCTCGGGATATGGCTACACCTTC,CASSSSGYGYTF
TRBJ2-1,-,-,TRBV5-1,TGCGCCAGCAGCTTAAGCCAGGGAGTCTACAATGAGCAGTTCTTC,CASSLSQGVYNEQFF
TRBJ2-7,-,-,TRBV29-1,TGCAGCCCCGGCGGCGGGTCTTCCTACGAGCAGTACTTC,CSPGGGSSYEQYF
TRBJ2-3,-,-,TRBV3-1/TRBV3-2,TGTGCCAGCAGCCAACCTCGCGGAGGCCTAAGCACAGATACGCAGTATTTT,CASSQPRGGLSTDTQYF
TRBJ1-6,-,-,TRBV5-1,TGCGCCAGCAGCTTGCGGACCCAACCAGGCTCACCCCTCCACTTT,CASSLRTQPGSPLHF
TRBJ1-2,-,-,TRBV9,TGTGCCAGCAGCGTAGAGGAGATTAGATATGGCTACACCTTC,CASSVEEIRYGYTF
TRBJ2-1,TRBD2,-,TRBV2,TGTGCCAGCAGTGCCAGCGGGAGCTCCTACAATGAGCAGTTCTTC,CASSASGSSYNEQFF
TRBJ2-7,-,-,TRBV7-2,TGTGCCAGCAGCTTGATGATGGTCTACGAGCAGTACTTC,CASSLMMVYEQYF
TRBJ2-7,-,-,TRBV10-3,TGTGCCATTCGACAGGTTACTTCCTCCTACGAGCAGTACTTC,CAIRQVTSSYEQYF
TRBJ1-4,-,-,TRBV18,TGTGCCAGCTCACCCAGGGAGACGAGTGAAAAACTGTTTTTT,CASSPRETSEKLFF
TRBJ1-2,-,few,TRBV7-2,TGTGCCAGCAGCCTTCATAAACCCGGGGACACCCTGAACTATGGCTACACCTTC,CASSLHKPGDTLNYGYTF
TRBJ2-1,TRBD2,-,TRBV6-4,TGTGCCAGCAGGGGGCTTAGCGGGACAATCTCCTACAATGAGCAGTTCTTC,CASRGLSGTISYNEQFF
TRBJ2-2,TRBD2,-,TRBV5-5,TGTGCCAGCAGCTTGTTCCCCCTAGCGGGAGGGCCGGGCACCGGGGAGCTGTTTTTT,CASSLFPLAGGPGTGELFF